A selection of T cell receptor beta chains follows, all from one sample in a study of CD8 T cells in acute hepatitis C reinfection. Only in-frame clones appear in the TCRdb table, and some are missing; sequencing was by immunoSEQ multiplex PCR. The sample holds tens of thousands of clones, 70% to 90% seen once. Sequencing used naive CD8+ T cells from PBMCs. All receptors derive from a woman between 18 and 29 years old who spontaneously cleared hepatitis C infection. Both conserved end residues are part of each CDR3. Fields, in order: V gene, D gene, clone size, J gene, CDR3 protein, CDR3 DNA. The D gene is left open where the match is weak. Clone size is shown for a subset of rows, as once, few, many or a class of expanded clone.

TRBV5-4	-	-	TRBJ2-3	CAGAGGTDTQYF	TGTGCCGGGGCGGGCGGCACAGATACGCAGTATTTT
TRBV11-1	-	-	TRBJ2-2	CASSPRQNTGELFF	TGTGCCAGCAGCCCTCGGCAGAACACCGGGGAGCTGTTTTTT
TRBV7-2	TRBD1	-	TRBJ1-1	CASSPGQILPFTEAFF	TGTGCCAGCAGCCCGGGACAGATCCTACCTTTCACTGAAGCTTTCTTT
TRBV12-5	-	-	TRBJ2-1	CASGLTTPSFPENSYNEQFF	TGTGCTAGTGGACTTACTACCCCAAGCTTCCCAGAAAACTCCTACAATGAGCAGTTCTTC
TRBV5-4	TRBD2	once	TRBJ2-1	CASSLGGRGAYNEQFF	TGTGCCAGCAGCTTGGGCGGGAGGGGTGCCTACAATGAGCAGTTCTTC
TRBV27	TRBD2	once	TRBJ2-7	CASSLKGGTSGPSYEQYF	TGTGCCAGCAGTTTGAAGGGGGGGACTAGCGGGCCTTCCTACGAGCAGTACTTC
TRBV10-3	TRBD1	-	TRBJ2-7	CAISGSQGYEQYF	TGTGCCATCAGTGGATCACAGGGGTACGAGCAGTACTTC
TRBV12-5	TRBD1	-	TRBJ2-3	CASGPIEGQGGNTQYF	TGTGCTAGTGGTCCCATCGAAGGACAGGGTGGTAATACGCAGTATTTT
TRBV9	TRBD1	few	TRBJ1-2	CASSVARTGNNYGYTF	TGTGCCAGCAGCGTAGCTCGGACAGGGAATAACTATGGCTACACCTTC
TRBV19	-	once	TRBJ2-1	CASSTGPTETYNEQFF	TGTGCCAGTAGTACAGGACCGACAGAGACCTACAATGAGCAGTTCTTC
TRBV5-5	-	-	TRBJ1-1	CASSSAGARAEAFF	TGTGCCAGCAGCTCGGCTGGGGCCAGAGCTGAAGCTTTCTTT
TRBV25-1	-	-	TRBJ1-2	CASSPHWGDYGYTF	TGTGCCAGCAGCCCACACTGGGGTGACTATGGCTACACCTTC
TRBV7-2	TRBD1	-	TRBJ1-5	CASSFHDRGVGQPQHF	TGTGCCAGCAGCTTCCATGACAGGGGTGTGGGCCAGCCCCAGCATTTT
TRBV7-2	-	-	TRBJ2-7	CASSLVSRDLRRQYF	TGTGCCAGCAGCTTAGTGTCTCGCGACCTACGAAGGCAGTACTTC
TRBV5-6	-	-	TRBJ2-7	CASSSATSYEQYF	TGTGCCAGCAGCAGCGCGACCTCCTACGAGCAGTACTTC
TRBV27	-	once	TRBJ2-2	CASSLAGGELFF	TGTGCCAGCAGTTTAGCGGGCGGGGAGCTGTTTTTT
TRBV27	-	-	TRBJ1-4	CASSFAGRMFF	TGTGCCAGCAGTTTTGCCGGCAGGATGTTTTTT
TRBV29-1	TRBD1	-	TRBJ2-5	CSVEGAPRQGAWDETQYF	TGCAGCGTTGAAGGGGCCCCCCGACAGGGGGCGTGGGATGAGACCCAGTACTTC
TRBV6-9	TRBD2	once	TRBJ2-5	CASDRTSATTVMEETQYF	TGTGCCAGCGATAGGACTAGCGCGACAACCGTAATGGAAGAGACCCAGTACTTC
TRBV4-1	TRBD2	once	TRBJ2-5	CASSQGTGGKTQYF	TGCGCCAGCAGCCAAGGCACCGGGGGGAAGACCCAGTACTTC
TRBV27	TRBD1	once	TRBJ1-2	CASSKTGTGWYYGYTF	TGTGCCAGCAGTAAAACCGGGACAGGGTGGTACTATGGCTACACCTTC
TRBV4-1	TRBD1	-	TRBJ2-7	CASSQPGQGIYEQYF	TGCGCCAGCAGCCAACCGGGACAGGGGATCTACGAGCAGTACTTC
TRBV27	TRBD2	-	TRBJ2-1	CASSPALSGNRNEQFF	TGTGCCAGCAGCCCGGCCCTTAGCGGGAATCGCAATGAGCAGTTCTTC
TRBV19	TRBD2	-	TRBJ2-7	CASNQGLAGTYEQYF	TGTGCCAGTAACCAGGGACTAGCGGGTACCTACGAGCAGTACTTC
TRBV6-1	-	-	TRBJ2-1	CASSVSGQYNEQFF	TGTGCCAGCAGTGTCTCAGGACAGTACAATGAGCAGTTCTTC
TRBV7-2	TRBD1	few	TRBJ2-7	CASSLAVGTGYYEQYF	TGTGCCAGCAGCTTAGCGGTGGGGACAGGGTACTACGAGCAGTACTTC
TRBV29-1	-	-	TRBJ2-1	CSVEKRYEQFF	TGCAGCGTTGAAAAAAGGTATGAGCAGTTCTTC
TRBV10-3	-	-	TRBJ2-5	CAISDLNLQETQYF	TGTGCCATCAGTGATTTAAATCTTCAAGAGACCCAGTACTTC
TRBV7-7	-	-	TRBJ2-2	CASSLGSIGTGELFF	TGTGCCAGCAGCTTAGGGTCCATTGGCACCGGGGAGCTGTTTTTT
TRBV2	TRBD1	-	TRBJ2-7	CASSGTGNYEQYF	TGTGCCAGCAGTGGGACAGGGAACTACGAGCAGTACTTC
TRBV14	TRBD1	-	TRBJ2-2	CASSLGYRGTVGGELFF	TGTGCCAGCAGCCTAGGCTACAGGGGAACGGTTGGCGGGGAGCTGTTTTTT
TRBV5-8	-	-	TRBJ2-5	CASSYGTTVQETQYF	TGTGCCAGCAGCTATGGGACAACGGTTCAAGAGACCCAGTACTTC
TRBV4-1	-	few	TRBJ1-1	CASEGDTEAFF	TGCGCCAGCGAGGGGGATACTGAAGCTTTCTTT
TRBV11-2	-	-	TRBJ2-2	CASSDLTGELFF	TGTGCCAGCAGCGACCTCACCGGGGAGCTGTTTTTT
TRBV27	-	-	TRBJ2-1	CASRFGLNEQFF	TGTGCCAGCCGATTTGGGTTGAATGAGCAGTTCTTC
TRBV5-1	-	-	TRBJ2-7	CASSFNSNYEQYF	TGCGCCAGCAGCTTTAACAGTAACTACGAGCAGTACTTC